This T cell receptor (beta chain) is from a study of OX40 agonist ivuxolimab in advanced cancers. Describing the broader study: Ivuxolimab, which targeted the costimulatory receptor OX40 (CD134), was an agonistic, fully human IgG2 monoclonal antibody. Intravenous ivuxolimab was administered to patients every 2 weeks at six dose levels: 0.01, 0.1, 0.3, 1.5, 3 and 10 mg/kg. Among the roughly 54 dose-escalation patients, some 19 had hepatocellular carcinoma, some 15 melanoma, 9 renal cell carcinoma and 9 head and neck cancer. In the dose-escalation cohort, 82.7% of patients were male, and the mean age was roughly 60 years with a range of about 23 to 79. Patients were allowed to have had prior anti-PD-1, anti-PD-L1 or anti-CTLA-4 therapy, and 40% to 45% of the dose-escalation patients had previously received checkpoint inhibitors. Partial responses occurred in three dose-escalation patients: two with cutaneous melanoma and one with hepatocellular carcinoma. The purpose of peripheral TCRbeta sequencing was to test whether ivuxolimab changed TCR sequence diversity and led to clonal T-cell expansion. The monotherapy dose-escalation portion (N of about 57 patients) of the phase I ivuxolimab trial is reported in the paper.

Genomic DNA was isolated from the sorted cells so that the TCRbeta CDR3 region could be sequenced. TCRbeta CDR3 regions were sequenced using the immunoSEQ Assay. The clones in this table, taken by TCRdb from immuneACCESS, are in-frame only. Not every clone is retained; where verified, under half of the shortfall comes from an unresolved V gene, and the cause of the rest is unknown. Counted in this sample were 20,000 to 30,000 clones; approximately 90% of them appeared once. The top ten clones comprise approximately 48% of the sample. Ends trimmed: V by 2 bases, J by 5 bases; bases unmatched to a gene: 5. From its cysteine to its phenylalanine, the CDR3 spans 16 amino acids. Only the CDR3 DNA is retained, 48 bases long and in frame from the first base. Per the germline V gene, MDHEN is the CDR1 and SYDVKM is the CDR2. The trial excluded patients who had a history of autoimmune disease or who were on systemic immunosuppression. Peripheral blood for TCR sequencing was drawn from every dose cohort at baseline, at cycle 4 day 1 and at cycle 7 day 1. Samples came from an open-label, multicenter, first-in-human phase I dose-escalation trial of ivuxolimab. The trial enrolled adults with locally advanced or metastatic head and neck squamous cell, hepatocellular, melanoma or renal cell carcinoma. Before TCR sequencing, CD4+ T cells and CD8+ T cells were sorted from peripheral blood as separate populations.

Overall study outcomes, separate from this receptor: After ivuxolimab, more expanded clones were found on average in CD8+ T cells than in CD4+ T cells. Which antigens the clonally expanded peripheral T cells were specific for was not determined. Partial responders in the 0.1-3.0 mg/kg groups had among the lowest normalized peripheral clonal expansion, especially among CD8+ T cells. Low levels of normalized T-cell clonal expansion were also seen in some patients who did not respond. Clonal expansion of both CD4+ and CD8+ blood T cells was observed from baseline to week 6 at doses 0.1 to 3.0 mg/kg.

For this clone: Its antigen is still unknown. Within one base of it there is no much larger clone, and no base qualities were kept.

The starting material was CD4+ or CD8+ T cells sorted from blood, obtained in a trial of the OX40 agonist ivuxolimab. The V and J segments used are TRBV28 and TRBJ1-5; 11 of the junction bases match TRBD1. The sequence was obtained from an adult with an advanced solid tumor such as melanoma, head and neck, liver or kidney cancer. This receptor has the CDR3 CASSLPLGQGDQPQHF. The sequenced DNA: TGTGCCAGCAGTTTACCCCTGGGACAGGGGGATCAGCCCCAGCATTTT.